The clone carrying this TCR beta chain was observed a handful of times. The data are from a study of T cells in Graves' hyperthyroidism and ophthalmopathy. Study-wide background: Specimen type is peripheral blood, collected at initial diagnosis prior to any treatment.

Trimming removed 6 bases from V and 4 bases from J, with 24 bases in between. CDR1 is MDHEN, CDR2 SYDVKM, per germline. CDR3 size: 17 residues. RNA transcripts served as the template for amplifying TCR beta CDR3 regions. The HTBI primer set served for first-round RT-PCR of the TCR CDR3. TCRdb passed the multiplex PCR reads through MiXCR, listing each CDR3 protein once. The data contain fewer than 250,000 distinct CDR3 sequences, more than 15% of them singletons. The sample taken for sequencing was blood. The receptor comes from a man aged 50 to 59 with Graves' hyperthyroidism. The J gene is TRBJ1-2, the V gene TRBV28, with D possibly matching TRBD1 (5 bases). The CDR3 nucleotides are TGTGCCAGCAGCCCTTTTGTGAGGCAGGGTGGGAGCTATGGCTACACCTTC. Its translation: CASSPFVRQGGSYGYTF.